The 9 T cell receptor beta chains in this list originate from one sample, sequenced in a study of T-cell reconstitution after alpha-beta-depleted transplantation in children (dated by TCRdb to the mid-2010s). The library was made by PCR. This sample was sequenced with an Illumina HiSeq 2500. Molecular barcoding was employed in the preparation of TCR libraries, with unique molecular identifiers being used to normalize TCRbeta repertoire quantification. TCRdb ran its own pipeline on the public reads, namely fastp trimming at Q25 and MiXCR clone calling, and kept in-frame beta chains. Rows are unified per CDR3 protein, each entry keeping the most common DNA and genes. The sample profile shows about 270,000 distinct CDR3 sequences; approximately 9.6% of them were found once. Of the sample, 10% is held by the ten largest clones. Here the sequenced sample was PBMCs from the stem cell graft donor, taken from the stem cell graft. Receptors originate from a human donor who donated a stem cell graft to a child with SCID.

This clonotype was observed a handful of times. This sequence joins TRBV7-2 and TRBJ2-3; D may be TRBD2 (5 bases). V was clipped by 1 base and J by 3 bases, with 14 bases between them. CDR3 length: 16 residues. From germline, CDR1 is SGHTA and CDR2 FQGNSA. Here the CDR3 reads CASSLDSGSGTDTQYF. The CDR3 coding sequence is TGTGCCAGCAGCTTAGATTCGGGGTCGGGAACAGATACGCAGTATTTT.

This clonotype has at least ten counts. This chain joins TRBV5-1 and TRBJ1-1; possibly TRBD1 for D (5 bases). Germline CDR1 is SGHRS and CDR2 is YFSETQ. The V end was cut by 5 bases, the J end by 5 bases, with 16 bases between. CDR3 length: 14 amino acids. The CDR3: CASSYGTSRTEAFF. The CDR3 DNA follows: TGCGCCAGCAGTTATGGGACCTCAAGGACTGAAGCTTTCTTT.

The chain carries TRBV10-3 and TRBJ2-7; 8 nucleotides align to TRBD1. CDR3 length: 15 amino acids. Germline V gives CDR1 ENHRY, CDR2 SYGVKD. Trimming at V came to 7 bases and at J to 2 bases, leaving 10 bases not matched to a gene. The CDR3 sequence is CAIKRTGSPAYEQYF. In DNA form, the CDR3 reads TGTGCCATCAAGAGGACAGGGTCACCCGCCTACGAGCAGTACTTC.

This clonotype came up many times. V gene TRBV20-1 combines with J gene TRBJ1-1; weak D call: TRBD1 (6 bases). The CDR3 sequence is 13 residues long. CDR1 and CDR2 from the germline V gene are DFQATT and SNEGSKA (reference sequence). Trimming took off 6 bases at V and 6 bases at J, with 17 bases between the two ends. CDR3 sequence: CSAIPVPGAEAFF. The CDR3 DNA follows: TGCAGTGCCATACCGGTTCCAGGGGCTGAAGCTTTCTTT.

The CDR3 loop reads CASGGETDTQYF. The CDR3 coding sequence is TGTGCCAGCGGGGGGGAGACAGATACGCAGTATTTT. V gene TRBV7-3 combines with J gene TRBJ2-3; 7 bases align to TRBD2. V lost 8 bases and J lost 3; bases outside the gene matches: 2. Germline V lookup: CDR1 SGHTA, CDR2 FQGTGA. The CDR3 extends over 12 amino acids.

The chain uses TRBV15 and TRBJ2-1; 15 bases are a match to TRBD2. V was pared by 8 bases and J by 12 bases, with 8 bases of the junction left unmatched. The CDR3 covers 14 residues. Germline lookup yields CDR1 LNHNV and CDR2 YYDKDF (reference sequence). The CDR3 sequence: CATRGTSGGYVQFF. CDR3 DNA: TGTGCCACCCGCGGGACTAGCGGGGGGTATGTGCAGTTCTTC.

Only a few counts were recorded for this clonotype. The J gene is TRBJ2-7, the V gene TRBV5-1; no reliable D call. Trimming took off 4 bases at V and 9 bases at J, with 17 bases between the two ends. This CDR3 is 13 amino acids long. Germline V gene data show CDR1 as SGHRS and CDR2 as YFSETQ. CDR3 nucleotide sequence: TGCGCCAGCAGCAACGTAGTATCCGGTGGGCAGTACTTC. Protein product: CASSNVVSGGQYF.

This clonotype was seen repeatedly, ten times or more. The J gene is TRBJ2-5, the V gene TRBV12-3 or TRBV12-4; no definite D call. This CDR3 contains 12 residues. V lost 3 bases and J lost 5, with 7 bases in between. The CDR3, as DNA: TGTGCCAGCAGTTTGGTCCCTGAGACCCAGTACTTC. Its protein product is CASSLVPETQYF.

This clonotype was observed a handful of times. The J gene is TRBJ2-7, the V gene TRBV12-3 or TRBV12-4; 8 nucleotides match TRBD1. This CDR3 contains 15 residues. The trim removed 6 bases at V and 1 base at J, leaving 8 bases unmatched. CDR3: CASRGKDRGSYEQYF. The CDR3 nucleotides are TGTGCCAGCAGGGGAAAAGACAGGGGATCCTACGAGCAGTACTTC.